This T cell receptor beta chain was recovered during a study of T cell repertoires in cytomegalovirus infection. Turning to the study itself: Indications of both CMV infection and matching HLA type were provided by public TCR beta signatures. Study-wide results and limits: It was HLA-C-restricted CMV-specific TCR beta clonotypes that dominated the response ex vivo.

Note on this clonotype: Its matching antigen is unknown.

Via MiXCR, TCRdb re-called the reads, giving one row per CDR3 protein. The data show hundreds of thousands of distinct CDR3 sequences, with 30% to 40% seen just once and roughly 15% held by the top ten. The germline V and J ends were trimmed by 3 bases and 8 bases, with 8 bases remaining between them. The CDR3 totals 12 residues. Germline V gene lookup returns CDR1 SGHVS and CDR2 FQNEAQ. The J gene is TRBJ2-4, the V gene TRBV7-8; D call uncertain. The sample was cultured PBMCs, taken from culture after CMV antigen stimulation. The origin of this receptor is a human donor in good health (CMV status not recorded). Some clones in this sample may be carry-over from other donors' samples. The CDR3 loop is CASSFGEDIQYF. The DNA for the CDR3 is TGTGCCAGCAGCTTTGGGGAAGACATTCAGTACTTC.